This TCR beta chain was captured in a study of CD8 T cells in Susac syndrome. Remarks on this clonotype: Its antigen is currently unknown.

The T cells that were sequenced for TCR beta were CD8+ and CD4+ cells from blood. Random hexamers were used to reverse transcribe about 0.5 to 1 ug of RNA. The TCR beta CDR3 was amplified by immunoSEQ multiplex PCR across 54 Vbeta, 13 Jbeta. TCRdb reprocessed the immunoSEQ multiplex PCR reads with MiXCR, giving one entry per CDR3 protein. Counted here are about 160,000 distinct CDR3 sequences, about 90% occurring once; the ten biggest clones make up approximately 0.082%. Notes on the study in general: The study's TCR sequencing and HLA analysis covered a relatively small number of individuals, and the study acknowledged this.

The sequencing sample was made of CD4+ T cells from PBMCs. The source is a human donor in good health.

The CDR3 reads CASSHRPGTGVRTNEKLFF. DNA for the CDR3: TGCGCCAGCAGTCACCGTCCCGGGACAGGGGTCAGAACTAATGAAAAACTGTTTTTT. V gene TRBV23-1 combines with J gene TRBJ1-4, with 10 positions matching TRBD1. TRBV23-1 is an ORF, with its function uncertain. The CDR3 length is 19 residues. The V gene end was trimmed by 3 bases and the J gene end by 1 base; junction bases not matched to a gene: 11.